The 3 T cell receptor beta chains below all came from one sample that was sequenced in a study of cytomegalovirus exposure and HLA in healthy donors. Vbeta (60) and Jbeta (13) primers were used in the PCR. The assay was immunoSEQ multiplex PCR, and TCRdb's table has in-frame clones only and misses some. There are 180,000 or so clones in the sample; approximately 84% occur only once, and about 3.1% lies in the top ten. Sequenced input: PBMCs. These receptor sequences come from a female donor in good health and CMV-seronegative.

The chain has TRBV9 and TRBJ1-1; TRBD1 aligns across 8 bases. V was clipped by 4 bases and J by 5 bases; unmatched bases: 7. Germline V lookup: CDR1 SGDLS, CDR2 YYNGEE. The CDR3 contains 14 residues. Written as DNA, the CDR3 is TGTGCCAGCAGCACAGGACAGGGAGGGACTGAAGCTTTCTTT. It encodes CASSTGQGGTEAFF.

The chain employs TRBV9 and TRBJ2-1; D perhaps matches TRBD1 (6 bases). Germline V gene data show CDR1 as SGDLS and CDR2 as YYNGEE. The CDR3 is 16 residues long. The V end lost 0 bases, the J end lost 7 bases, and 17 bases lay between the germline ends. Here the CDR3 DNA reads TGTGCCAGCAGCGTAGATTCAAGGGGGACCTGGAATGAGCAGTTCTTC. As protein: CASSVDSRGTWNEQFF.

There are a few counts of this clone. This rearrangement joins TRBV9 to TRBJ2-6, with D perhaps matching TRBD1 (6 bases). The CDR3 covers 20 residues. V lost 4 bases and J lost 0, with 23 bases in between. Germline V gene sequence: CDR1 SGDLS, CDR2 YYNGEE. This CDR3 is CASSFPVGDISPSGANVLTF. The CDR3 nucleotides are TGTGCCAGCAGCTTCCCCGTTGGGGACATCTCGCCCTCTGGGGCCAACGTCCTGACTTTC.